Below, 14 T cell receptor beta chains from the same sample are listed, as sequenced in a study of blood T cell repertoires in COVID-19. Only in-frame clones appear in the TCRdb table, and some are missing; sequencing was by immunoSEQ multiplex PCR. The sample holds around 110,000 clones, 90% seen once. Sequenced input: peripheral blood. The receptors stem from a human donor with active COVID-19. The donor label of this sample is uncertain.

The chain links TRBV7-2 to TRBJ2-5, with D tentatively TRBD2 (7 bases). The germline V gene encodes CDR1 SGHTA and CDR2 FQGNSA. V lost 1 base and J 2 bases, leaving 11 bases between the germline ends. This CDR3 has 15 residues. CDR3 in amino acids: CASSLEGGLQETQYF. CDR3 nucleotide sequence: TGTGCCAGCAGCTTAGAGGGGGGGCTTCAAGAGACCCAGTACTTC.

This chain joins TRBV15 and TRBJ2-5; D not certain. Germline lookup yields CDR1 LNHNV and CDR2 YYDKDF (reference sequence). The CDR3 runs 13 residues. Trimming cost V 0 bases and J 4 bases, with 6 bases left between them. The CDR3 is CATSRDKAETQYF. The CDR3, as DNA: TGTGCCACCAGCAGAGATAAAGCAGAGACCCAGTACTTC. Full variable domain (missing parts from reference TRBV15 and TRBJ2-5): DAMVIQNPRYQVTQFGKPVTLSCSQTLNHNVMYWYQQKSSQAPKLLFHYYDKDFNNEADTPDNFQSRRPNTSFCFLDIRSPGLGDTAMYLCATSRDKAETQYFGPGTRLLVL.

The genes are TRBV4-2 and TRBJ2-1, with a possible D match to TRBD2 (6 bases). CDR1 LGHNA and CDR2 YNFKEQ come from the germline V gene. Trimming took 2 bases from V and 6 from J, leaving 17 bases between them. The CDR3 is made up of 16 amino acids. The CDR3 reads CASSQYRDLGINEQFF. The CDR3 region has the DNA TGTGCCAGCAGCCAATACCGGGACTTAGGAATCAATGAGCAGTTCTTC.

The gene calls are TRBV6-4 and TRBJ2-4; D is unresolved. V lost 3 bases and J lost 9, with 12 bases in between. Germline CDR1 and CDR2: MRHNA and SNTAGT. The CDR3 spans 13 residues. The CDR3 nucleotides are TGTGCCAGCAGTGAGCACTCTGAGAGCATTCAGTACTTC. Protein sequence: CASSEHSESIQYF.

The rearrangement links TRBV6-5 to TRBJ1-2; no firm D call. The CDR3 consists of 14 residues. Trimming removed 5 bases from V and 11 bases from J, with 21 bases in between. Germline V gives CDR1 MNHEY, CDR2 SVGAGI. The CDR3 reads CASSQAGSPNRYTF. Written as DNA, the CDR3 is TGTGCCAGCAGTCAGGCTGGCAGTCCCAATCGGTACACCTTC.

The chain is built from TRBV5-1 and TRBJ1-1, with 8 bases fitting TRBD1. The CDR3 covers 16 residues. The germline V gene has CDR1 SGHRS and CDR2 YFSETQ. Trimming removed 4 bases from V and 0 bases from J; junction bases left unmatched: 8. The CDR3 protein is CASSTGQEVVNTEAFF. As DNA, the CDR3 is TGCGCCAGCAGCACGGGACAGGAGGTAGTGAACACTGAAGCTTTCTTT.

The chain recombines TRBV12-2 with TRBJ1-1; TRBD1 is taken as the D call from the table, unchecked against the DNA. TRBV12-2 is a recognized pseudogene. The CDR3 runs 17 residues. The CDR3 region is CASRALRTGGVITEAFF. CDR3 bases: TGTGCAAGTCGCGCCCTTAGGACAGGGGGCGTTATCACTGAAGCTTTCTTT.

CDR3 sequence: CASSSEGNQPQHF. Written as DNA, the CDR3 is TGTGCCAGCAGTTCGGAGGGCAATCAGCCCCAGCATTTT. This chain links TRBV19 with TRBJ1-5, with unresolved D. V lost 9 bases and J 2 bases, leaving 11 bases between the germline ends. The CDR3 consists of 13 residues. CDR1 and CDR2 from the germline V gene are LNHDA and SQIVND (reference sequence).

This clone has just a few counts. The chain uses TRBV19 and TRBJ2-7, with D possibly being TRBD1 (6 bases). V was clipped by 5 bases and J by 4 bases, with 12 bases between them. Germline CDR1 is LNHDA and CDR2 is SQIVND (reference sequence). This CDR3 is 13 amino acids long. CDR3 residues: CASSLGTPYEQYF. The CDR3 DNA reads TGTGCCAGTAGTCTCGGGACACCATACGAGCAGTACTTC.

The rearrangement joins TRBV7-9 to TRBJ2-1, with 9 bases identical to TRBD2. V shed 4 bases, J shed 1 base, and the junction held 8 bases outside the gene matches. Germline CDR1 SEHNR, CDR2 FQNEAQ (reference sequence). The CDR3 is made up of 17 amino acids. CDR3 coding DNA: TGTGCCAGCAGCTGGGGTATTGCGGGGGGGTCCTACAATGAGCAGTTCTTC. Its protein is CASSWGIAGGSYNEQFF.

The chain uses TRBV12-5 and TRBJ2-2; 8 nucleotides match TRBD1. CDR3 size: 16 residues. With V trimmed by 6 bases and J by 4 bases, 10 bases remained unmatched. Germline loops: CDR1 LGHNT, CDR2 FRNRAP. This CDR3 reads CASGSPDRGPTGELFF. DNA of the CDR3: TGTGCTAGTGGCTCCCCTGACAGGGGCCCCACCGGGGAGCTGTTTTTT.

V is TRBV6-5 and J is TRBJ2-7; D may be TRBD2 (6 bases). V dropped 5 bases and J dropped 6 bases, with 17 bases sitting between them. This CDR3 contains 14 residues. CDR1 MNHEY and CDR2 SVGAGI come from the germline V gene. CDR3 region: CASSRTSWGGEQYF. The CDR3 coding sequence is TGTGCCAGCAGTAGGACATCGTGGGGAGGCGAGCAGTACTTC.

For the CDR3, the DNA is TGTGCCAGCAGACGCGAAACCGGGACAGGGGGCAGAAACACCATATATTTT. Its protein is CASRRETGTGGRNTIYF. This rearrangement joins TRBV28 to TRBJ1-3, with 12 bases matching TRBD1. J gave up 5 bases and V 6 bases, and 11 bases lay outside the gene matches. The CDR3 loop spans 17 amino acids. CDR1 and CDR2 from the germline V gene are MDHEN and SYDVKM.

The rearrangement uses TRBV9 and TRBJ1-2; D unclear. V lost 5 bases to trimming and J lost 0 bases, with 8 bases between them. This CDR3 comprises 13 residues. Germline CDR1 SGDLS, CDR2 YYNGEE. CDR3 sequence: CASSLEPNYGYTF. CDR3 bases: TGTGCCAGCAGTTTGGAGCCTAACTATGGCTACACCTTC.